This T cell receptor (beta chain) stems from a study of beta chain features in type 1 diabetes. Study outcomes and limitations: TCRB CDR3 length was moderately but significantly reduced in all four CD4+ subsets of Type 1 diabetes patients. More deletions and fewer insertions at VDJ junctions were found in patients with type 1 diabetes.

Expressed TCRB transcripts were sequenced because the entire RNA isolate underwent reverse transcription. Clones were sequenced by immunoSEQ multiplex PCR, and TCRdb holds only the in-frame ones, with some missing. Of over 200,000 clones in the sample, roughly 10% are singletons; the top ten hold 0.017%. V was clipped by 0 bases and J by 10 bases; unmatched bases: 7. The CDR3 is made up of 15 amino acids. Germline V gives CDR1 SGHTS, CDR2 YDEGEE. Purities in excess of 95% were seen in all sorted populations. This clone was found a few times. Its matching antigen is unknown. This receptor was obtained from a man aged 25 to 40 with type 1 diabetes. V is TRBV5-8 and J is TRBJ2-1, with TRBD2 matching over 10 bases. The sequencing sample was made of naive CD4+ T cells from blood. This chain's CDR3 is CASSLALAGVTEQFF. CDR3 DNA: TGTGCCAGCAGCTTGGCGCTAGCGGGAGTCACAGAGCAGTTCTTC.